These 4 T cell receptor beta chains were sequenced from one sample in a study of CD8 T cells in ankylosing spondylitis. TCRdb passed the 5' RACE reads through MiXCR, listing each CDR3 protein once. The sample includes about 340,000 distinct CDR3 sequences, roughly 14% of them seen just once. The specimen sequenced was blood, either unsorted or a sorted T cell fraction (not recorded which). These TCRs come from a male donor with ankylosing spondylitis or in good health (not recorded which).

The chain joins TRBV3-1 to TRBJ1-2; no clear D gene. Trimming took off 0 bases at V and 8 bases at J, with 10 bases between the two ends. The CDR3 length is 13 residues. Looked up from germline, CDR1 is LGHDT and CDR2 is YNNKEL (reference sequence). The CDR3, as DNA: TGTGCCAGCAGCCAAGAAGGGCACGGGGGCTACACCTTC. This sequence encodes CASSQEGHGGYTF.

The chain combines TRBV10-3 with TRBJ1-2; maybe TRBD1 (5 bases). Per the germline V gene, CDR1 is ENHRY and CDR2 is SYGVKD. Trimming shortened V by 0 bases and J by 7 bases, and 9 bases separated the two germline ends. CDR3 length equals 13 residues. The CDR3 is CAISESWGSGYTF. The CDR3 bases are TGTGCCATCAGTGAGTCATGGGGGTCTGGCTACACCTTC.

A few counts support this clonotype. The genes are TRBV20-1 and TRBJ1-1; no reliable D call. The CDR3 is 14 amino acids. The V gene's germline CDR1 is DFQATT and CDR2 SNEGSKA (reference sequence). Trimming shortened V by 3 bases and J by 2 bases, and 13 bases separated the two germline ends. The CDR3: CSARYSQPNTEAFF. CDR3 DNA: TGCAGTGCTAGGTATAGTCAGCCCAACACTGAAGCTTTCTTT.

A single count supports this clonotype. This rearrangement joins TRBV2 to TRBJ1-5; tentatively, D is TRBD1 (5 bases). V was trimmed by 4 bases and J by 7 bases, leaving 17 bases between them. CDR3 length: 15 residues. Germline V gives CDR1 SNHLY, CDR2 FYNNEI. CDR3 in amino acids: CASSVGVWGEQPQHF. CDR3 in DNA: TGTGCCAGCAGTGTCGGGGTTTGGGGGGAACAGCCCCAGCATTTT.